A selection of T cell receptor beta chains follows, all from one sample in a study of blood T cell repertoires in COVID-19. The table came from immunoSEQ multiplex PCR; TCRdb's copy has only in-frame clones and leaves some out. The sample consists of around 70,000 clones, roughly 85% of them appearing once. Sequencing input: peripheral blood. The receptors were sampled from a man between 60 and 75 years old with active or convalescent COVID-19. The CDR3 runs from the conserved cysteine through the conserved F or W. D genes are given only for firm matches. Clone size is given for some rows only: seen once, a few or many times, or a class if the clone is expanded.

abundance,v_gene,j_gene,d_gene,CDR3nt,CDR3aa
-,TRBV30,TRBJ2-1,TRBD2,TGTGCCTGGAGGGGACTAGCGCTCTACAATGAGCAGTTCTTC,CAWRGLALYNEQFF
-,TRBV2,TRBJ1-5,-,TGTGCCAGCACCAGGGACATCGGCAATCAGCCCCAGCATTTT,CASTRDIGNQPQHF
-,TRBV4-2,TRBJ2-1,TRBD1,TGTGCCAGCAGCCAACCCGAAGGGGGCCGGGACAATGAGCAGTTCTTC,CASSQPEGGRDNEQFF
few,TRBV9,TRBJ1-2,-,TGTGCCAGCAGCGTAGACGCGAGGGACTATGGCTACACCTTC,CASSVDARDYGYTF
-,TRBV28,TRBJ1-5,-,TGTGCCAGTAGGACTGGGACACCTTACAATCAGCCCCAGCATTTT,CASRTGTPYNQPQHF
-,TRBV24-1,TRBJ1-5,-,TGTGCCACCAGTGATTTCGGAGGGAATCAGCCCCAGCATTTT,CATSDFGGNQPQHF
-,TRBV19,TRBJ1-2,TRBD1,TGTGCCAGTAGTGTGACAGGGGGCTACGGCTATGGCTACACCTTC,CASSVTGGYGYGYTF
-,TRBV4-3,TRBJ1-2,-,TGCGCCAGCAGCCAAGATTACTTTGAGGCTTTCGACGGCTACACCTTC,CASSQDYFEAFDGYTF
-,TRBV15,TRBJ2-1,-,TGTGCCACCAGCAGAGACAGGTACAATGAGCAGTTCTTC,CATSRDRYNEQFF
-,TRBV25-1,TRBJ2-1,-,TGTGCCAGCACGGGCGGGGGCTATAGCAGCTCCTACAATGAGCAGTTCTTC,CASTGGGYSSSYNEQFF
-,TRBV16,TRBJ2-5,TRBD1,TGTGCCAGCAGCCAAACCTGGACAGGGGTCGAGACCCAGTACTTC,CASSQTWTGVETQYF
few,TRBV19,TRBJ2-2,-,TGTGCCAGTATGGCACGTAACACCGGGGAGCTGTTTTTT,CASMARNTGELFF
-,TRBV3-1/TRBV3-2,TRBJ2-7,TRBD1,TGTGCCAGCAGCCAGGTCGGGGACAGGGACTACGAGCAGTACTTC,CASSQVGDRDYEQYF
-,TRBV7-6,TRBJ1-2,-,TGTGCCAGCAGCTTAATGGGAGGGGACTATGGCTACACCTTC,CASSLMGGDYGYTF
-,TRBV15,TRBJ1-5,-,TGTGCCACCAGCAGAGGACTCATAAGCAATCAGCCCCAGCATTTT,CATSRGLISNQPQHF
-,TRBV7-7,TRBJ2-1,-,TGTGCCAGCAGCTTAGATCGCGGAGGTGAGCAGTTCTTC,CASSLDRGGEQFF
-,TRBV7-9,TRBJ2-7,TRBD2,TGTGCCAGCAGTCGGGCGGGGGGCGACGAGCAGTACTTC,CASSRAGGDEQYF
few,TRBV7-3,TRBJ2-3,TRBD2,TGTGCCAGCAGCCGGGGGGGCCGGACAGATACGCAGTATTTT,CASSRGGRTDTQYF
-,TRBV3-1/TRBV3-2,TRBJ2-7,TRBD1,TGTGCCAGCAGCGTTCGACAGGGGGGGCAAGACGAGCAGTACTTC,CASSVRQGGQDEQYF
-,TRBV30,TRBJ1-1,TRBD1,TGTGCCTGCGCGTCCGGGACAGGGGGCTTTGGAAAGGCTGAAGCTTTCTTT,CACASGTGGFGKAEAFF
many,TRBV7-6,TRBJ1-1,TRBD1,TGTGCCAGCAGCTCCACAGGGGGCAGGGCTGAAGCTTTCTTT,CASSSTGGRAEAFF
-,TRBV2,TRBJ1-4,TRBD1,TGTGCCAGCAGAACCGGGACAGCGGGTGAAAAACTGTTTTTT,CASRTGTAGEKLFF
-,TRBV29-1,TRBJ1-2,-,TGCAGCGTTGAAGACAGGGCTTACTATGGCTACACCTTC,CSVEDRAYYGYTF
-,TRBV28,TRBJ2-3,-,TGTGCCAGCAGTCGTCGGACACCGAATGCTGGTTATACGCAGTATTTT,CASSRRTPNAGYTQYF
few,TRBV18,TRBJ1-6,TRBD1,TGTGCCAGCTCACCTGGAGGGGACAGGGGCCCTAGCTCCTATAATTCACCCCTCCACTTT,CASSPGGDRGPSSYNSPLHF
-,TRBV2,TRBJ2-6,TRBD1,TGTGCCAGCAGTGAAGCCGGGACAGGGGCGTCTGGGGCCAACGTCCTGACTTTC,CASSEAGTGASGANVLTF
-,TRBV29-1,TRBJ2-1,TRBD2,TGCAGCGTTGGCGGGAGCTCCTACAATGAGCAGTTCTTC,CSVGGSSYNEQFF
-,TRBV19,TRBJ1-2,TRBD1,TGTGCCAGTAGTGTCAGGACAGGTCTTGGCTACACCTTC,CASSVRTGLGYTF
-,TRBV7-2,TRBJ1-2,-,TGTGCCAGCAGCTTAGTGGTCGGGGGGACCTATGGCTACACCTTC,CASSLVVGGTYGYTF
once,TRBV15,TRBJ1-1,-,TGTGCCACCAGCAGAATGAGGGACACTGAAGCTTTCTTT,CATSRMRDTEAFF
-,TRBV10-1,TRBJ1-4,-,TGCGCCAGCAGTGAGAGGAGGGATTACGCGAAACTGTTTTTT,CASSERRDYAKLFF
-,TRBV6-5,TRBJ1-5,TRBD1,TGTGCCAGCACCGAAGGTGGACAGGGCCGGCAGCCCCAGCATTTT,CASTEGGQGRQPQHF
-,TRBV9,TRBJ2-3,TRBD2,TGTGCCAGCAGCGCCTTGGCGGGGGTAGGAGATACGCAGTATTTT,CASSALAGVGDTQYF
-,TRBV7-6,TRBJ2-4,TRBD2,TGTGCCAGCAGCTTTGGGGAGGGAGACAGCCTAGCCAAAAACATTCAGTACTTC,CASSFGEGDSLAKNIQYF
-,TRBV5-4,TRBJ1-1,-,TGTGCCGGCTCGATGACTATGAACACTGAAGCTTTCTTT,CAGSMTMNTEAFF
-,TRBV7-9,TRBJ1-6,-,TGTGCCAGCAGCTTAGGAGGGTCGCAGAGCTCCTATAATTCACCCCTCCACTTT,CASSLGGSQSSYNSPLHF
-,TRBV28,TRBJ2-3,-,TGTGCCAGCAGTTTACCAGGGGCCAGCACAGATACGCAGTATTTT,CASSLPGASTDTQYF
-,TRBV7-9,TRBJ1-2,TRBD1,TGTGCCAGCACCGTACAGGGGGCCTCGGCTCACTATGGCTACACCTTC,CASTVQGASAHYGYTF
-,TRBV4-3,TRBJ1-6,TRBD1,TGCGCCAGCAGCCAAGCCCGGACAGGGACTTCACCCCTCCACTTT,CASSQARTGTSPLHF
-,TRBV4-1,TRBJ1-2,TRBD1,TGCGCCAGCAGCCGACAGGGAGAGTATGGCTACACCTTC,CASSRQGEYGYTF
-,TRBV14,TRBJ2-5,TRBD2,TGTGCCAGCACCCCGACTAGCGCCTACCAAGAGACCCAGTACTTC,CASTPTSAYQETQYF
-,TRBV5-1,TRBJ1-5,-,TGCGCCAGCAGCTTGGAGGGGCCCATGTCAGATCAGCCCCAGCATTTT,CASSLEGPMSDQPQHF
-,TRBV5-1,TRBJ2-2,-,TGCGCCAGCAGGGGGCAGATTAACACCGGGGAGCTGTTTTTT,CASRGQINTGELFF
-,TRBV15,TRBJ2-5,-,-,CATSRDVAGGSYF
-,TRBV6-6,TRBJ2-5,-,TGTGCCAGCAGCCGACGGGGAGATCTTGGGCACCAAGAGACCCAGTACTTC,CASSRRGDLGHQETQYF
-,TRBV30,TRBJ1-5,-,TGTGCCTGGAGTGTACTATCTGGACAGTTCAATCAGCCCCAGCATTTT,CAWSVLSGQFNQPQHF
-,TRBV28,TRBJ2-6,TRBD1,TGTGCCAGCAGTTTTCGACAGGGGGCGCGGGGGGCCAACGTCCTGACTTTC,CASSFRQGARGANVLTF
few,TRBV29-1,TRBJ1-2,TRBD1,TGCAGCGTTTCAACAGGGGGCTATGGCTACACCTTC,CSVSTGGYGYTF
-,TRBV10-3,TRBJ2-5,TRBD1,TGTGCCATCAGCCGGACAGGGGCAGAGACCCAGTACTTC,CAISRTGAETQYF
-,TRBV28,TRBJ1-4,TRBD1,TGTGCCAGCAGTTTAACGGGGACAGGGCGTTTCCTTAATGAAAAACTGTTTTTT,CASSLTGTGRFLNEKLFF
-,TRBV2,TRBJ2-7,-,TGTGCCAGCGCCCTAGACCCTTACGAGCAGTACTTC,CASALDPYEQYF
once,TRBV11-2,TRBJ1-5,TRBD1,TGTGCCAGCAACTACTACAGGGGGGAGGTGACGAGATATCAGCCCCAGCATTTT,CASNYYRGEVTRYQPQHF
-,TRBV7-2,TRBJ1-3,-,TGTGCCAGCAGCTCAACAGGATCTGGAAACACCATATATTTT,CASSSTGSGNTIYF
-,TRBV10-3,TRBJ2-1,TRBD1,TGTGCCATCAGTGGGGACAGGGGGCGTACCGGGGGATATCTGTTCTTC,CAISGDRGRTGGYLFF
-,TRBV28,TRBJ1-4,-,TGTGCCAGCTGGAGGGGACCTAATGAAAAACTGTTTTTT,CASWRGPNEKLFF
-,TRBV4-1,TRBJ2-1,-,TGCGCCAGCAGCCAAGGCGGCGGGGCCGTAAGCTCCTACAATGAGCAGTTCTTC,CASSQGGGAVSSYNEQFF
-,TRBV27,TRBJ2-3,TRBD2,TGTGCCAGCAGTTTAACGGGACTAGCGGTGGATACGCAGTATTTT,CASSLTGLAVDTQYF
-,TRBV19,TRBJ2-6,-,TGTGCCAGTACCGTTGGCCACCTAGCTACTGGGGCCAACGTCCTGACTTTC,CASTVGHLATGANVLTF
-,TRBV9,TRBJ2-5,-,TGTGCCAGCAGTTACGGGTGGGGGCGAATACAAGAGACCCAGTACTTC,CASSYGWGRIQETQYF